Each of the 21 T cell receptor beta chains below was sequenced from the same sample in a study of OX40 agonist ivuxolimab in advanced cancers. Sequenced by immunoSEQ multiplex PCR; TCRdb stores in-frame clones only, minus some. The sample yields about 100,000 clones, 84% seen once. The material was CD4+ or CD8+ T cells sorted from blood, obtained in a trial of the OX40 agonist ivuxolimab. These receptors were taken from an adult with an advanced solid tumor such as melanoma, head and neck, liver or kidney cancer.

The chain joins TRBV30 to TRBJ1-5, with TRBD1 identical over 7 bases. Germline CDR1 GTSNPN, CDR2 SVGIG (reference sequence). Trimming cost V 2 bases and J 11 bases; bases outside gene matches: 15. The CDR3 loop spans 15 amino acids. CDR3 in amino acids: CAWSSDRVSVGAQHF. CDR3 DNA sequence: TGTGCCTGGAGTTCAGACAGGGTTAGCGTTGGAGCCCAGCATTTT.

A single count supports this clone. This sequence joins TRBV5-5 and TRBJ2-5; 12 bases agree with TRBD1. The CDR3 sequence is 15 residues long. V shed 4 bases, J shed 11 bases, and the junction held 12 bases outside the gene matches. Germline assignment: CDR1 SGHKS and CDR2 YYEKEE (reference sequence). In nucleotides, the CDR3 is TGTGCCAGCAGCGGCCCGGGACAGGGGGCGCGAGAGCAGTACTTC. Amino acids: CASSGPGQGAREQYF.

The V and J genes are TRBV5-1 and TRBJ2-5; maybe TRBD2 (5 bases). Trimming cost V 0 bases and J 8 bases, with 11 bases left between them. Germline assignment: CDR1 SGHRS and CDR2 YFSETQ. CDR3 length equals 13 residues. The CDR3 here is CASSLEEAATQYF. In DNA form, the CDR3 reads TGCGCCAGCAGCTTGGAGGAGGCCGCTACCCAGTACTTC.

The V call is TRBV5-1, the J call TRBJ2-3; 10 nucleotides align to TRBD2. The V segment lost 0 bases and the J segment 8 bases; nucleotides outside the gene matches: 9. The CDR3 totals 16 residues. Germline CDR1 is SGHRS and CDR2 is YFSETQ. The CDR3 DNA follows: TGCGCCAGCAGCTTGGAGGGCAATAGCGGGGGGCGTACGCAGTATTTT. As protein: CASSLEGNSGGRTQYF.

V and J are TRBV6-5 and TRBJ1-6, with 8 bases lining up with TRBD1. This CDR3 spans 14 amino acids. CDR1 and CDR2 (germline): MNHEY, SVGAGI. V was clipped by 6 bases and J by 10 bases; unmatched bases: 8. DNA of the CDR3: TGTGCCAGCAGCCAGGACAGGGTACGGTCACCCCTCCACTTT. Translated: CASSQDRVRSPLHF.

The chain combines TRBV7-8 with TRBJ2-1; TRBD1 is a possible D gene (7 bases). The V gene lost 5 bases and the J gene lost 0 bases, with 20 bases spanning the gap. This CDR3 is built from 18 residues. Germline CDR1 is SGHVS and CDR2 is FQNEAQ. The CDR3 spells CASSPGGSRLPSYNEQFF. For the CDR3, the DNA is TGTGCCAGCAGCCCAGGGGGGAGTCGCCTCCCCTCCTACAATGAGCAGTTCTTC.

The chain has TRBV15 and TRBJ1-1; TRBD1 is a possible D gene (5 bases). The ends were cut back, 10 bases at V and 2 bases at J, with 17 bases in the middle. The V gene's germline CDR1 is LNHNV and CDR2 YYDKDF (reference sequence). The CDR3 is made up of 14 amino acids. The CDR3 sequence: CAIERGTGNTEAFF. CDR3 bases: TGTGCCATCGAAAGGGGCACCGGAAACACTGAAGCTTTCTTT.

This chain links TRBV12-5 with TRBJ1-6; D gene ambiguous. V was shortened by 0 bases and J by 8 bases, with 8 bases between the two germline ends. This CDR3 spans 14 amino acids. Germline CDR1 LGHNT, CDR2 FRNRAP. This CDR3 is CASGLVDKYSPLHF. CDR3 nucleotides: TGTGCTAGTGGTTTGGTAGACAAATATTCACCCCTCCACTTT.

The rearrangement links TRBV30 to TRBJ1-4; D remains ambiguous. Germline V CDR1 and CDR2: GTSNPN, SVGIG (reference sequence). Trimming took 1 base from V and 4 from J, leaving 7 bases between them. CDR3 length equals 13 residues. The CDR3 here is CAWSGRVNEKLFF. The CDR3 DNA sequence: TGTGCCTGGAGTGGCCGGGTTAATGAAAAACTGTTTTTT.

For this clone: The sample has other DNA sequences that encode this CDR3 too. The genes are TRBV5-1 and TRBJ1-5, with 8 bases identical to TRBD1. J lost 4 bases, V lost 0 bases, and 3 bases had no gene match. The CDR3 consists of 15 residues. Germline-derived CDR1 and CDR2 are SGHRS and YFSETQ. The CDR3 DNA is TGCGCCAGCAGCTTGGAAGGACAGGGTAATCAGCCCCAGCATTTT. It is translated as CASSLEGQGNQPQHF.

This rearrangement joins TRBV14 to TRBJ2-5, with no clear D. TRBJ2-7 explains the end of the DNA better; the J call may be wrong. The CDR3 covers 17 residues. The germline V gene encodes CDR1 SGHDN and CDR2 FVKESK. The CDR3: CASSQESLLNLNYEQYF. In DNA form, the CDR3 reads TGTGCCAGCAGCCAAGAATCCCTACTCAACCTTAACTACGAGCAGTACTTC.

This clone was seen once. V and J are TRBV9 and TRBJ2-7, with 8 bases matching TRBD1. This CDR3 comprises 14 residues. Germline lookup yields CDR1 SGDLS and CDR2 YYNGEE. J gave up 6 bases and V 0 bases, and 5 bases lay outside the gene matches. DNA of the CDR3: TGTGCCAGCAGCGTAGGTTGGACAGGGTTCGAGCAGTACTTC. Protein product: CASSVGWTGFEQYF.

The V call is TRBV5-1, the J call TRBJ2-5; perhaps TRBD1 as D (5 bases). CDR3 size: 14 residues. Trimming cost V 0 bases and J 5 bases, with 11 bases left between them. CDR1 SGHRS and CDR2 YFSETQ come from the germline V gene. The CDR3 sequence is CASSLDAGLETQYF. The CDR3 coding sequence is TGCGCCAGCAGCTTGGATGCAGGGTTGGAGACCCAGTACTTC.

The chain has TRBV30 and TRBJ1-1; D possibly corresponds to TRBD1 (6 bases). Trimming stripped 0 bases from V and 7 bases from J, with 24 bases between. The germline gives CDR1 GTSNPN, CDR2 SVGIG (reference sequence). This CDR3 is 17 amino acids long. CDR3 amino acids: CAWSVGAGDWEGGEAFF. DNA of the CDR3: TGTGCCTGGAGTGTAGGCGCAGGGGATTGGGAAGGGGGTGAAGCTTTCTTT.

The chain couples TRBV7-9 to TRBJ2-7; 7 nucleotides line up with TRBD2. Trimming removed 4 bases from V and 3 bases from J; junction bases left unmatched: 6. Germline V gene data show CDR1 as SEHNR and CDR2 as FQNEAQ (reference sequence). The CDR3 is made up of 14 amino acids. CDR3 coding DNA: TGTGCCAGCAGCTCGGGGGGAAGGGGCTACGAGCAGTACTTC. This translates into CASSSGGRGYEQYF.

The chain carries TRBV6-5 and TRBJ2-2; the match to TRBD1 covers 8 bases. V gave up 7 bases and J gave up 5 bases; unmatched junction bases: 9. The CDR3 spans 15 residues. In germline, CDR1 is MNHEY, CDR2 SVGAGI. In DNA form, the CDR3 reads TGTGCCAGCACCTTGGCTCAGGGGGCAACCGGGGAGCTGTTTTTT. Protein: CASTLAQGATGELFF.

The chain recombines TRBV7-3 with TRBJ2-4; D is possibly TRBD2 (5 bases). The CDR3 sequence is 17 residues long. CDR1 SGHTA and CDR2 FQGTGA come from the germline V gene. With 1 base removed from V and 5 bases from J, the gap between germline ends came to 18 bases. The CDR3 nucleotides read TGTGCCAGCAGCTTAAAGAGGGTTCGGGCGAGTGAAAACATTCAGTACTTC. Its translation is CASSLKRVRASENIQYF.

The chain joins TRBV5-6 to TRBJ1-1, with D possibly TRBD1 on 5 matching bases. This CDR3 has 13 amino acids. Germline values: CDR1 SGHDT, CDR2 YYEEEE. The V end was cut by 4 bases, the J end by 1 base, with 8 bases between. CDR3 sequence (DNA): TGTGCCAGCAGCCCTGGGGGGAACACTGAAGCTTTCTTT. Translation gives CASSPGGNTEAFF. Full variable domain (rest looked up from reference TRBV5-6 and TRBJ1-1): DAGVTQSPTHLIKTRGQQVTLRCSPKSGHDTVSWYQQALGQGPQFIFQYYEEEERQRGNFPDRFSGHQFPNYSSELNVNALLLGDSALYLCASSPGGNTEAFFGQGTRLTVV.

This rearrangement joins TRBV29-1 to TRBJ1-2, with 11 bases matching TRBD1. The germline V gene has CDR1 SQVTM and CDR2 ANQGSEA. This CDR3 comprises 13 residues. V gave up 4 bases and J gave up 6 bases; unmatched junction bases: 4. The CDR3 is CSVGWGQGDGYTF. The CDR3 DNA follows: TGCAGCGTTGGGTGGGGACAGGGGGATGGCTACACCTTC.

In this sample, this clone turned up a few times. This chain uses TRBV6-6 with TRBJ1-2; unclear D gene. In germline, CDR1 is MNHNY, CDR2 SVGAGI (reference sequence). The CDR3 totals 14 residues. Between the trimmed V and J ends, which lost 2 bases and 5 bases, there was a span of 12 bases. Here the CDR3 reads CASSYSTGMYGYTF. CDR3 in DNA: TGTGCCAGCAGTTACAGTACCGGAATGTATGGCTACACCTTC.

This clone was counted only a few times. The rearrangement joins TRBV7-2 to TRBJ2-7; D is perhaps TRBD1 (6 bases). This CDR3 has 13 residues. V shed 8 bases and J shed 3 bases, with 14 bases lying between them. Germline V CDR1 and CDR2: SGHTA, FQGNSA. CDR3 DNA: TGTGCCAGCTCCCCTGGGGGCGGCTACGAGCAGTACTTC. It translates to CASSPGGGYEQYF.